One and the same sample provided the 18 T cell receptor beta chains below, sequenced in a study of control samples from healthy donors and cancer patients. Produced via immunoSEQ multiplex PCR; TCRdb's table is partial and in-frame only. Of roughly 100,000 clones detected, 91% appear once; the ten largest clones hold around 1%. The sequenced sample was blood. These receptors originate from a woman under 40 in good health.

The V gene is TRBV6-5, the J gene TRBJ1-2; D unclear. Germline CDR1 reads MNHEY; CDR2 reads SVGAGI. The CDR3 runs to 13 residues. V was pared by 6 bases and J by 4 bases, with 12 bases between. DNA of the CDR3: TGTGCCAGCAGGTCCCCTTTGACCTATGGCTACACCTTC. Its translation: CASRSPLTYGYTF.

This chain links TRBV21-1 with TRBJ2-3; TRBD2 reflects the table's D call only, with no check against the DNA. TRBV21-1 corresponds to a pseudogene. The CDR3 totals 19 residues. DNA for the CDR3: TGTGCCAGCAGCAGGGGGTCCGGGACTAGCGTATACAGCACAGATACGCAGTATTTT. It translates to CASSRGSGTSVYSTDTQYF.

CDR3 region: CASSYSKGWSYNEQFF. DNA for the CDR3: TGTGCCAGCAGTTACTCAAAGGGTTGGTCCTACAATGAGCAGTTCTTC. The chain combines TRBV6-7 with TRBJ2-1, with unresolved D. TRBV6-7 is an open reading frame whose function is uncertain. The CDR3 contains 16 residues. V lost 0 bases and J lost 1, with 10 bases in between.

This sequence joins TRBV5-1 and TRBJ2-6; no clear D. This CDR3 is 16 amino acids long. The germline CDR1 and CDR2 sequences are SGHRS and YFSETQ. The V and J ends lost 1 base and 2 bases respectively, with 10 bases between them. The CDR3 DNA reads as TGCGCCAGCAGCTTGACAGTGGGTCCTGGGGCCAACGTCCTGACTTTC. Protein: CASSLTVGPGANVLTF. Looking up the rest from reference TRBV5-1 and TRBJ2-6 gives the full variable domain: KAGVTQTPRYLIKTRGQQVTLSCSPISGHRSVSWYQQTPGQGLQFLFEYFSETQRNKGNFPGRFSGRQFSNSRSEMNVSTLELGDSALYLCASSLTVGPGANVLTFGAGSRLTVL.

The genes are TRBV20-1 and TRBJ1-4; D is unresolved. This CDR3 has 13 residues. Deletions cut 3 bases from V and 3 bases from J, with 8 bases between. CDR1 and CDR2 (germline): DFQATT, SNEGSKA (reference sequence). The CDR3 DNA is TGCAGTGCTAGTCGCAGCCCTAATGAAAAACTGTTTTTT. It codes for CSASRSPNEKLFF.

The chain couples TRBV28 to TRBJ1-2; D is perhaps TRBD1 (6 bases). The CDR3 length is 14 residues. The germline V gene has CDR1 MDHEN and CDR2 SYDVKM. The ends were cut back, 10 bases at V and 2 bases at J, with 17 bases in the middle. This CDR3 is CAIPSGAGNYGYTF. As DNA, the CDR3 is TGTGCCATCCCTTCAGGGGCAGGGAACTATGGCTACACCTTC.

The chain recombines TRBV3-1 (or the pseudogene TRBV3-2) with TRBJ1-2; no reliable D call. V was trimmed by 0 bases and J by 5 bases, leaving 16 bases between them. The CDR3 sequence is 16 residues long. Per germline, CDR1 LGHDT and CDR2 YNNKEL (reference sequence). The CDR3 protein is CASSQEMNTLRYGYTF. For the CDR3, the DNA is TGTGCCAGCAGCCAAGAAATGAACACTCTTAGATATGGCTACACCTTC.

The rearrangement joins TRBV19 to TRBJ1-1, with D unresolved. Germline values: CDR1 LNHDA, CDR2 SQIVND (reference sequence). Trimming left V 3 bases short and J 0 bases short, with 14 bases between. This CDR3 is 16 amino acids long. CDR3 DNA sequence: TGTGCCAGTAGTATTGGTGCGGGCCCCATGAACACTGAAGCTTTCTTT. It is translated as CASSIGAGPMNTEAFF.

The chain uses TRBV27 and TRBJ1-5, with 11 bases fitting TRBD1. V was pared by 3 bases and J by 2 bases, with 0 bases of the junction left unmatched. This CDR3 is built from 15 residues. The germline V gene encodes CDR1 MNHEY and CDR2 SMNVEV (reference sequence). This CDR3 is CASSLGQGGNQPQHF. The CDR3 bases are TGTGCCAGCAGTTTGGGACAGGGGGGCAATCAGCCCCAGCATTTT.

The chain couples TRBV5-1 to TRBJ2-1, with TRBD2 identical over 10 bases. CDR1 is SGHRS, CDR2 YFSETQ, per germline. The CDR3 extends over 15 amino acids. V shed 1 base and J 7 bases; nucleotides not matched to a gene: 5. CDR3: CASSLSAGGPNEQFF. In DNA, the CDR3 is TGCGCCAGCAGCTTGTCAGCGGGGGGGCCGAATGAGCAGTTCTTC.

The J gene is TRBJ2-3, the V gene TRBV7-7; TRBD2 matches at 10 bases. The CDR3 sequence is 15 residues long. V lost 5 bases and J lost 1; bases outside the gene matches: 3. Per germline, CDR1 SSHAT and CDR2 FNYEAQ (reference sequence). The CDR3 DNA sequence: TGTGCCAGCAGCATCGGGACTAGCGGCACAGATACGCAGTATTTT. This encodes CASSIGTSGTDTQYF.

This chain links TRBV10-1 with TRBJ2-1; 9 positions agree with TRBD2. CDR1 is WNHNN, CDR2 SYGVQD, per germline (reference sequence). The CDR3 runs to 16 residues. After removal of 2 bases from V and 2 bases from J, the junction contained 4 bases not matched to a gene. DNA for the CDR3: TGCGCCAGCAGTGAGGGACTAGCGACCACCTACAATGAGCAGTTCTTC. Its protein product is CASSEGLATTYNEQFF.

The chain employs TRBV7-6 and TRBJ1-3, with 9 bases matching TRBD1. The CDR3 is made up of 15 amino acids. CDR1 SGHVS and CDR2 FNYEAQ come from the germline V gene. The ends lost 1 base at V and 3 bases at J; junction bases unmatched: 1. This CDR3 is CASSLGGQGGNTIYF. The DNA for the CDR3 is TGTGCCAGCAGCTTAGGGGGACAGGGTGGAAACACCATATATTTT.

V and J are TRBV5-1 and TRBJ2-7, with TRBD1 matching over 10 bases. The CDR3 consists of 13 residues. Germline-derived CDR1 and CDR2 are SGHRS and YFSETQ. After removal of 9 bases from V and 2 bases from J, the junction contained 5 bases not matched to a gene. CDR3 protein: CATSGTGAYEQYF. The DNA for the CDR3 is TGCGCCACCTCCGGGACAGGGGCCTACGAGCAGTACTTC.

This chain uses TRBV5-1 with TRBJ1-4, with TRBD1 matching 7 bases. J was trimmed by 4 bases and V by 4 bases; bases with no gene match: 7. CDR1 and CDR2 from the germline V gene are SGHRS and YFSETQ. The CDR3 has 15 amino acids. The CDR3 sequence is CASSQQGTFNEKLFF. The CDR3 DNA reads as TGCGCCAGCAGCCAACAGGGGACTTTTAATGAAAAACTGTTTTTT.

In this sample, this clone turned up once. The genes are TRBV27 and TRBJ2-1; the D is unclear. Per the germline V gene, CDR1 is MNHEY and CDR2 is SMNVEV (reference sequence). The V end was cut by 7 bases, the J end by 0 bases, with 16 bases between. The CDR3 is made up of 16 amino acids. The CDR3 loop reads CASTPSDGLSYNEQFF. The CDR3 bases are TGTGCCAGCACTCCCTCGGACGGCCTCTCCTACAATGAGCAGTTCTTC.

The chain is built from TRBV27 and TRBJ2-1, with 9 bases identical to TRBD2. CDR1 is MNHEY, CDR2 SMNVEV, per germline (reference sequence). The CDR3 is 15 amino acids. The CDR3 sequence: CPPTSPRGGVNEQFF. The CDR3 region has the DNA TGTCCCCCCACATCCCCGCGGGGGGGGGTTAATGAGCAGTTCTTC.

The chain links TRBV19 to TRBJ1-1; D ambiguous. V was trimmed by 1 base and J by 5 bases, leaving 11 bases between them. The germline V gene has CDR1 LNHDA and CDR2 SQIVND (reference sequence). CDR3 length: 14 amino acids. CDR3 nucleotide sequence: TGTGCCAGTAGTATAGTGGGCCCTGGGACTGAAGCTTTCTTT. Its translation: CASSIVGPGTEAFF.